Below are 5 T cell receptor beta chains sequenced from a single sample in a study of blood T cells in healthy people across ages. For the second PCR, which ran for roughly 6 to 11 cycles, a sample-barcoded 5' primer and a J-beta primer mix were used. A single record per CDR3 protein comes from TCRdb applying MiXCR to the 5' RACE reads. The table records about 1.7 million distinct CDR3 sequences, about 30% of them present only once. The specimen sequenced was blood. The receptors stem from a woman between 25 and 40 years old in good health.

This clonotype was observed many times. The chain joins TRBV7-2 to TRBJ2-5; perhaps D is TRBD1 or TRBD2 (5 bases each). The CDR3 loop spans 11 amino acids. The germline V gene encodes CDR1 SGHTA and CDR2 FQGNSA. Trimming stripped 6 bases from V and 4 bases from J, with 6 bases between. The CDR3 DNA reads TGTGCCAGCAGGGGGGTAGAGACCCAGTACTTC. It codes for CASRGVETQYF.

A note on this clonotype: With a much larger clone just one base away, this may be a read error. This chain joins TRBV10-3 and TRBJ2-7; D possibly corresponds to TRBD1 (5 bases). The CDR3 length is 12 residues. With 7 bases removed from V and 3 bases from J, the gap between germline ends came to 10 bases. CDR1 ENHRY and CDR2 SYGVKD come from the germline V gene. The DNA of the CDR3 is TGTGCCATCAAGGGGCGCCTCTACGAGCAGTACTTC. Encoded protein: CAIKGRLYEQYF.

This clonotype was found many times. The chain employs TRBV6-1 and TRBJ2-7; D is ambiguous. V shed 1 base and J shed 2 bases, with 9 bases lying between them. Germline CDR1 MNHNS, CDR2 SASEGT. This CDR3 spans 14 amino acids. The CDR3 region has the DNA TGTGCCAGCAGTGAAGTCGGTCGCGCCTACGAGCAGTACTTC. The encoded protein is CASSEVGRAYEQYF.

The chain links TRBV20-1 to TRBJ1-4; D unresolved. This CDR3 comprises 11 residues. V was trimmed by 6 bases and J by 7 bases, leaving 9 bases between them. Germline lookup yields CDR1 DFQATT and CDR2 SNEGSKA (reference sequence). CDR3 sequence: CSAGSREKLFF. CDR3 DNA: TGCAGTGCGGGATCGCGTGAAAAACTGTTTTTT.

The table lists this clonotype with a few counts. V and J are TRBV21-1 and TRBJ2-1; the D segment call TRBD2 is taken from the table without a DNA check. TRBV21-1 is marked as a pseudogene. This CDR3 has 15 residues. CDR3 bases: TGTGCCAGCAGCTTTAGGACTAGCGGTCTCGATGAGCAGTTCTTC. This encodes CASSFRTSGLDEQFF.